The 25 T cell receptor beta chains below come from one sample, sequenced in a study of blood T cell repertoires in COVID-19. Some clones are missing from TCRdb's copy, which holds only in-frame ones; the method was immunoSEQ multiplex PCR. The sample holds 150,000 to 200,000 clones; around 91% are singletons and the top ten take around 0.77%. Source material: PBMCs or T cells enriched from blood (not recorded which). These receptors were collected from a young woman who had recovered from COVID-19.

Turning to this clone: One end of the junction is discordant with germline, which a read error may explain. This chain uses TRBV7-2 with TRBJ2-7, with TRBD1 as a possible D gene (5 bases). This CDR3 contains 14 residues. Germline CDR1 is SGHTA and CDR2 is FQGNSA. CDR3 residues: CASILGPHGAEQYF. The CDR3 bases are TGTGCCAGCATCTTAGGTCCACATGGGGCCGAGCAGTACTTC.

The gene calls are TRBV9 and TRBJ2-5; no firm D call. The CDR3 is 14 amino acids. Deletions cut 0 bases from V and 0 bases from J, with 6 bases between. Germline values: CDR1 SGDLS, CDR2 YYNGEE. This CDR3 is CASSVGLYQETQYF. Written as DNA, the CDR3 is TGTGCCAGCAGCGTAGGACTTTACCAAGAGACCCAGTACTTC.

The rearrangement joins TRBV2 to TRBJ2-7; TRBD2 matches 11 bases. The junction had 2 bases not matched to a gene; V was cut back by 11 bases and J by 2 bases. Per germline, CDR1 SNHLY and CDR2 FYNNEI. This CDR3 contains 12 residues. The CDR3 nucleotides are TGTGCCGGTAGCGGGAGGGCCTACGAGCAGTACTTC. Amino acids: CAGSGRAYEQYF. The complete variable domain, with remaining parts taken from reference TRBV2 and TRBJ2-7, reads EPEVTQTPSHQVTQMGQEVILRCVPISNHLYFYWYRQILGQKVEFLVSFYNNEISEKSEIFDDQFSVERPDGSNFTLKIRSTKLEDSAMYFCAGSGRAYEQYFGPGTRLTVT.

The chain has TRBV7-9 and TRBJ1-3; TRBD1 might be the D (6 bases). Germline assignment: CDR1 SEHNR and CDR2 FQNEAQ (reference sequence). This CDR3 contains 14 residues. Trimming pared 4 bases from V and 16 bases from J, leaving 23 bases between. The CDR3 is CASSSSGTTPRLYF. CDR3 nucleotides: TGTGCCAGCAGCTCCTCCGGGACAACCCCGCGTCTTTATTTT.

V usage is TRBV5-1 and J usage is TRBJ1-4, with 9 positions matching TRBD1. The CDR3 contains 15 residues. The germline V gene has CDR1 SGHRS and CDR2 YFSETQ. V was clipped by 3 bases and J by 8 bases; unmatched bases: 8. The CDR3: CASSSGQGGDEKLFF. CDR3 bases: TGCGCCAGCAGCTCGGGACAGGGAGGGGACGAAAAACTGTTTTTT. Based on the CDR3 plus reference TRBV5-1 and TRBJ1-4, the full variable domain is KAGVTQTPRYLIKTRGQQVTLSCSPISGHRSVSWYQQTPGQGLQFLFEYFSETQRNKGNFPGRFSGRQFSNSRSEMNVSTLELGDSALYLCASSSGQGGDEKLFFGSGTQLSVL.

The chain carries TRBV25-1 and TRBJ2-3; 8 nucleotides match TRBD2. CDR3 size: 15 residues. The V segment lost 5 bases and the J segment 3 bases; nucleotides outside the gene matches: 7. The germline V gene encodes CDR1 MGHDK and CDR2 SYGVNS. DNA for the CDR3: TGTGCCAGCAGTTCCACGGGAGGGTATACAGATACGCAGTATTTT. Amino acid sequence: CASSSTGGYTDTQYF.

The genes are TRBV14 and TRBJ2-7, with a weak D call TRBD2 (5 bases). V was cut by 4 bases and J by 7 bases, with 23 bases left in between. Germline V lookup: CDR1 SGHDN, CDR2 FVKESK. This CDR3 has 16 residues. The CDR3 nucleotides are TGTGCCAGCAGCCCCTACCGCGGAGCCGGGATGGGTGAGCAGTACTTC. Translation gives CASSPYRGAGMGEQYF.

The V call is TRBV19, the J call TRBJ1-5, with unresolved D. Germline V lookup: CDR1 LNHDA, CDR2 SQIVND (reference sequence). Between the trimmed V and J ends, which lost 10 bases and 1 base, there was a span of 14 bases. CDR3 length: 14 residues. In nucleotides, the CDR3 is TGTGCCACCCGAGGGATTGAGAGCAATCAGCCCCAGCATTTT. Translating gives CATRGIESNQPQHF.

The chain links TRBV27 to TRBJ1-5; 9 nucleotides line up with TRBD1. There are 15 residues in the CDR3. Unmatched junction bases numbered 8, after V lost 4 bases and J lost 7 bases. Germline CDR1 reads MNHEY; CDR2 reads SMNVEV (reference sequence). The CDR3 bases are TGTGCCAGCAGTTCCCCTCGGGACAGGGACCAGCCCCAGCATTTT. Amino acids: CASSSPRDRDQPQHF.

This clone was seen only once. The CDR3 bases are TGTGCCAGCAGTTACTCACAGGGAAGTCGCACTGAAGCTTTCTTT. Translated, it gives CASSYSQGSRTEAFF. The chain carries TRBV6-5 and TRBJ1-1, with a weak D call TRBD1 (6 bases). CDR1 is MNHEY, CDR2 SVGAGI, per germline. Trimming took off 0 bases at V and 4 bases at J, with 12 bases between the two ends. This CDR3 has 15 amino acids.

The genes are TRBV6-5 and TRBJ2-1, with no clear D. This CDR3 is 12 amino acids long. Germline assignment: CDR1 MNHEY and CDR2 SVGAGI. V lost 6 bases and J 6 bases, leaving 9 bases between the germline ends. In DNA, the CDR3 is TGTGCCAGCAGGACTTTGGGCAATGAGCAGTTCTTC. This translates into CASRTLGNEQFF.

The chain joins TRBV7-2 to TRBJ1-2; TRBD1 matches 9 bases. The length of the CDR3 is 16 residues. The germline V gene encodes CDR1 SGHTA and CDR2 FQGNSA. V lost 1 base, J lost 0 bases, and 3 bases stayed unmatched. This chain's CDR3 is CASSLGDRVPNYGYTF. CDR3 bases: TGTGCCAGCAGCTTAGGGGACAGGGTGCCTAACTATGGCTACACCTTC.

This clone was observed once. The chain's CDR3 is CASSFGTGGNQPQHF. For the CDR3, the DNA is TGTGCCAGCAGTTTCGGTACAGGTGGAAATCAGCCCCAGCATTTT. The V and J genes are TRBV28 and TRBJ1-5; D is possibly TRBD1 (5 bases). This CDR3 is 15 amino acids long. Trimming pared 3 bases from V and 4 bases from J, leaving 13 bases between. Per the germline V gene, CDR1 is MDHEN and CDR2 is SYDVKM.

CDR3 sequence reads: CASSLGGTSGRPTGELFF. The CDR3 nucleotides are TGTGCCAGCAGCTTAGGGGGGACTAGCGGGAGGCCCACCGGGGAGCTGTTTTTT. The chain has TRBV7-6 and TRBJ2-2; TRBD2 matches 15 bases. The germline V gene has CDR1 SGHVS and CDR2 FNYEAQ. With V trimmed by 1 base and J by 4 bases, 4 bases remained unmatched. The CDR3 runs to 18 residues.

V gene TRBV7-9 combines with J gene TRBJ1-2, with D possibly being TRBD1 (6 bases). The CDR3 extends over 17 amino acids. Germline CDR1 and CDR2: SEHNR and FQNEAQ (reference sequence). The V end was cut by 3 bases, the J end by 1 base, with 18 bases between. The CDR3 region has the DNA TGTGCCAGCAGCTTTGAGGTTGCGGGGGCCTTTAACTATGGCTACACCTTC. It translates to CASSFEVAGAFNYGYTF.

This clone came up once. The J gene is TRBJ2-1, the V gene TRBV24-1; D gene uncertain. The V gene lost 5 bases and the J gene lost 4 bases, with 11 bases spanning the gap. This CDR3 has 14 amino acids. Germline assignment: CDR1 KGHDR and CDR2 SFDVKD. The CDR3 DNA follows: TGTGCCACCAGTGCAGACCCCGGGTACAATGAGCAGTTCTTC. It translates to CATSADPGYNEQFF.

The chain employs TRBV4-2 and TRBJ2-7; weak D call: TRBD2 (5 bases). Per germline, CDR1 LGHNA and CDR2 YNFKEQ. V lost 0 bases and J lost 1, with 13 bases in between. CDR3 length: 16 amino acids. The CDR3 bases are TGTGCCAGCAGCCAAGAACAGTCGCTAGCTTCCTACGAGCAGTACTTC. This gives the protein CASSQEQSLASYEQYF.

DNA for the CDR3: TGTGCCAGCAGCGTAGCGACGGGGTCTGGTGGTGAGCAGTTCTTC. Amino acids: CASSVATGSGGEQFF. This chain joins TRBV9 and TRBJ2-1; weak D call: TRBD2 (5 bases). CDR1 and CDR2 from the germline V gene are SGDLS and YYNGEE. The CDR3 covers 15 residues. V was clipped by 0 bases and J by 9 bases, with 16 bases between them.

This chain connects TRBV7-3 to TRBJ2-1, with D possibly being TRBD1 (5 bases). This CDR3 spans 14 amino acids. The germline V and J ends were trimmed by 2 bases and 8 bases, with 13 bases remaining between them. Germline V CDR1 and CDR2: SGHTA, FQGTGA. The CDR3 DNA is TGTGCCAGCAGCTTAGGGGCGTTCGGCTATGAGCAGTTCTTC. It is translated as CASSLGAFGYEQFF.

The chain couples TRBV7-9 to TRBJ1-1, with D uncertain. The CDR3 spans 14 residues. V was pared by 1 base and J by 0 bases, with 6 bases between. CDR1 and CDR2 (germline): SEHNR, FQNEAQ (reference sequence). The CDR3 DNA is TGTGCCAGCAGCTTAGGGCAGTTGAACACTGAAGCTTTCTTT. As protein: CASSLGQLNTEAFF.

This clone has just one count. This chain uses TRBV5-4 with TRBJ2-5, with D maybe TRBD2 (6 bases). Trimming cost V 4 bases and J 4 bases, with 14 bases left between them. Germline loops: CDR1 SGHNT, CDR2 YYREEE (reference sequence). The CDR3 runs 14 residues. CDR3 DNA sequence: TGTGCCAGCAGCGTGAAGGGGACTGGAGAGACCCAGTACTTC. Its protein product is CASSVKGTGETQYF.

The CDR3 region is CASSTYRGDQPQHF. DNA for the CDR3: TGTGCCAGCAGTACCTACAGGGGGGATCAGCCCCAGCATTTT. This chain links TRBV27 with TRBJ1-5; 8 nucleotides agree with TRBD1. V lost 5 bases and J lost 5; bases outside the gene matches: 5. The CDR3 contains 14 residues. Germline CDR1 and CDR2: MNHEY and SMNVEV (reference sequence).

V usage is TRBV2 and J usage is TRBJ1-5, with D perhaps TRBD1 (5 bases). The CDR3 spans 13 residues. With 6 bases removed from V and 4 bases from J, the gap between germline ends came to 10 bases. The germline V gene has CDR1 SNHLY and CDR2 FYNNEI. For the CDR3, the DNA is TGTGCCAGCAGGGCCGGGGGAAATCAGCCCCAGCATTTT. Its translation: CASRAGGNQPQHF. Using reference TRBV2 and TRBJ1-5 for the parts outside the CDR3, the full variable domain is EPEVTQTPSHQVTQMGQEVILRCVPISNHLYFYWYRQILGQKVEFLVSFYNNEISEKSEIFDDQFSVERPDGSNFTLKIRSTKLEDSAMYFCASRAGGNQPQHFGDGTRLSIL.

This sequence joins TRBV5-6 and TRBJ2-7; 11 nucleotides align to TRBD2. Germline values: CDR1 SGHDT, CDR2 YYEEEE. With 2 bases clipped from V and 6 bases from J, the junction kept 7 bases outside the gene matches. CDR3 length: 15 amino acids. CDR3 amino acids: CASSFRVAGGGEQYF. The CDR3 DNA reads TGTGCCAGCAGCTTCAGGGTAGCGGGAGGGGGCGAGCAGTACTTC.

The genes are TRBV18 and TRBJ2-1; D not resolved. The ends were cut back, 3 bases at V and 6 bases at J, with 6 bases in the middle. Looked up from germline, CDR1 is KGHSH and CDR2 is LQKENI. This CDR3 contains 12 residues. The CDR3 protein is CASSPAINEQFF. In DNA, the CDR3 is TGTGCCAGCTCACCCGCGATCAATGAGCAGTTCTTC. The whole variable domain, filled in from reference TRBV18 and TRBJ2-1, reads NAGVMQNPRHLVRRRGQEARLRCSPMKGHSHVYWYRQLPEEGLKFMVYLQKENIIDESGMPKERFSAEFPKEGPSILRIQQVVRGDSAAYFCASSPAINEQFFGPGTRLTVL.